The 7 T cell receptor beta chains below were found in one sample sequenced in a study of blood T cell repertoires in COVID-19 (dated by TCRdb to 2018 to 2021). The library relied on the immunoSEQ multiplex PCR assay. TCRdb took this table from immuneACCESS and kept in-frame rearrangements with V and J called. Such tables lack part of the clones; where checked against another copy, unresolved V genes explain under half of the gap, and the rest is unexplained. The sample has 100,000 to 150,000 clones on record, about 81% of them singletons. The ten most abundant clones make up about 18% of the sample. The source material was peripheral blood. The receptors were sampled from a man aged 30 to 45 with COVID-19, enrolled during active disease.

V usage is TRBV11-3 and J usage is TRBJ2-3; the match to TRBD2 covers 7 bases. With V trimmed by 3 bases and J by 1 base, 4 bases remained unmatched. This CDR3 region has 15 residues. Looked up from germline, CDR1 is SGHNT and CDR2 is YENEEA. Written as DNA, the CDR3 is TGTGCCAGCAGCTTTACTAGCGTAGGCACAGATACGCAGTATTTT. This encodes CASSFTSVGTDTQYF.

This chain links TRBV4-2 with TRBJ2-7; weak D call: TRBD2 (6 bases). The CDR3 covers 13 residues. The germline V gene encodes CDR1 LGHNA and CDR2 YNFKEQ. Trimming cost V 0 bases and J 6 bases, with 9 bases left between them. CDR3 region: CASSQDGGAEQYF. The CDR3 region has the DNA TGTGCCAGCAGCCAAGATGGAGGGGCCGAGCAGTACTTC.

The sample holds a few counts of this clone. This chain links TRBV5-8 with TRBJ1-2; tentative D call: TRBD1 (6 bases). With 1 base removed from V and 8 bases from J, the gap between germline ends came to 15 bases. The CDR3 has 14 amino acids. Germline V gene sequence: CDR1 SGHTS, CDR2 YDEGEE. The CDR3 sequence is CASSLRQGTNGYTF. CDR3 in DNA: TGTGCCAGCAGCTTGAGGCAGGGGACAAACGGCTACACCTTC.

The rearrangement joins TRBV6-5 to TRBJ2-7; 8 nucleotides match TRBD1. Germline V gene data show CDR1 as MNHEY and CDR2 as SVGAGI. V shed 6 bases and J 0 bases; nucleotides not matched to a gene: 4. This CDR3 has 14 amino acids. DNA for the CDR3: TGTGCCAGCAGCCGGGACAGGAGCTCCTACGAGCAGTACTTC. Amino acid sequence: CASSRDRSSYEQYF.

The rearrangement uses TRBV11-3 and TRBJ2-2, with a possible D match to TRBD1 (6 bases). V dropped 6 bases and J dropped 2 bases, with 13 bases sitting between them. This CDR3 has 15 amino acids. The V gene's germline CDR1 is SGHNT and CDR2 YENEEA. CDR3 in amino acids: CASRSRGINTGELFF. In DNA, the CDR3 is TGTGCCAGCAGATCGAGGGGGATCAACACCGGGGAGCTGTTTTTT.

The chain uses TRBV3-1 (or the pseudogene TRBV3-2) and TRBJ2-1, with 8 bases aligning to TRBD2. Looked up from germline, CDR1 is LGHDT and CDR2 is YNNKEL (reference sequence). The CDR3 covers 12 residues. V lost 6 bases to trimming and J lost 14 bases; unmatched junction nucleotides: 9. The CDR3 DNA is TGTGCCAGCAGTCCTCCGGGACTAGTAAAGTTCTTC. The encoded protein is CASSPPGLVKFF.

The V and J genes are TRBV9 and TRBJ1-6, with D hard to call. Germline CDR1 is SGDLS and CDR2 is YYNGEE. Trimming removed 0 bases at V and 10 bases at J, with 11 bases between. The CDR3 extends over 14 amino acids. The CDR3 protein is CASSVDGAGSPLHF. CDR3 bases: TGTGCCAGCAGCGTAGATGGAGCTGGCTCACCCCTCCACTTT.